Below, 11 T cell receptor beta chains from the same sample are listed, as sequenced in a study of blood T cell repertoires in COVID-19. TCRdb's copy holds only in-frame clones and misses some; the assay was immunoSEQ multiplex PCR. The top ten hold less than 8% of the sample, which has some 99,000 clones, around 83% seen once. The specimen was peripheral blood. These receptors originate from an elderly woman with active or convalescent COVID-19.

This clone was counted between two and nine times. V usage is TRBV9 and J usage is TRBJ2-2, with 10 positions matching TRBD2. V shed 4 bases, J shed 1 base, and the junction held 4 bases outside the gene matches. The CDR3 contains 16 residues. Germline V CDR1 and CDR2: SGDLS, YYNGEE. The CDR3 coding sequence is TGTGCCAGCAGCTTCAGACTAGCGGGGAACACCGGGGAGCTGTTTTTT. Its translation is CASSFRLAGNTGELFF.

This sequence joins TRBV5-4 and TRBJ2-1, with TRBD2 identical over 9 bases. The germline V gene encodes CDR1 SGHNT and CDR2 YYREEE (reference sequence). The CDR3 contains 15 residues. J was trimmed by 4 bases and V by 4 bases; bases with no gene match: 6. DNA for the CDR3: TGTGCCAGCAGCCTTAGCGGGAGCCCTTACAATGAGCAGTTCTTC. Residues: CASSLSGSPYNEQFF.

The chain has TRBV6-6 and TRBJ2-7; TRBD1 matches 7 bases. The CDR3 sequence is 14 residues long. The J segment lost 7 bases and the V segment lost 6 bases, leaving 12 bases of the junction unmatched. Germline V gene data show CDR1 as MNHNY and CDR2 as SVGAGI (reference sequence). The CDR3 reads CASRTTGDATEQYF. CDR3 DNA: TGTGCCAGCAGGACTACAGGGGACGCTACGGAGCAGTACTTC.

The rearrangement links TRBV4-1 to TRBJ2-5, with 7 bases that match TRBD2. This CDR3 is built from 15 residues. Germline lookup yields CDR1 MGHRA and CDR2 YSYEKL. J lost 7 bases, V lost 6 bases, and 14 bases had no gene match. In DNA, the CDR3 is TGCGCCAGCAGAACCATAACGGGAGGCTCACGGACCCAGTACTTC. It translates to CASRTITGGSRTQYF.

V usage is TRBV7-8 and J usage is TRBJ1-2; 8 bases agree with TRBD1. The germline V gene has CDR1 SGHVS and CDR2 FQNEAQ. V trimming: 4 bases; J trimming: 4 bases; junction bases outside the gene matches: 8. The CDR3 loop spans 15 amino acids. This CDR3 reads CASSSPTGEVYGYTF. The CDR3, as DNA: TGTGCCAGCAGCTCCCCGACAGGGGAAGTCTATGGCTACACCTTC.

V is TRBV6-5 and J is TRBJ2-7, with D unresolved. Trimming pared 6 bases from V and 2 bases from J, leaving 14 bases between. This CDR3 contains 14 residues. In germline, CDR1 is MNHEY, CDR2 SVGAGI. The CDR3 coding sequence is TGTGCCAGCAGATATGACACGCGAACCTACGAGCAGTACTTC. Protein sequence: CASRYDTRTYEQYF.

This chain uses TRBV28 with TRBJ2-7; no definite D call. This CDR3 has 13 amino acids. The germline V gene has CDR1 MDHEN and CDR2 SYDVKM. V was clipped by 3 bases and J by 2 bases, with 8 bases between them. CDR3 sequence: CASSLARTYEQYF. For the CDR3, the DNA is TGTGCCAGCAGTTTGGCCAGAACCTACGAGCAGTACTTC. Combining the CDR3 with reference TRBV28 and TRBJ2-7 gives the whole variable domain DVKVTQSSRYLVKRTGEKVFLECVQDMDHENMFWYRQDPGLGLRLIYFSYDVKMKEKGDIPEGYSVSREKKERFSLILESASTNQTSMYLCASSLARTYEQYFGPGTRLTVT.

The gene calls are TRBV7-3 and TRBJ2-1; D might be TRBD2 (6 bases). This CDR3 comprises 12 residues. V gave up 5 bases and J gave up 9 bases, with 11 bases separating them. The germline gives CDR1 SGHTA, CDR2 FQGTGA. The CDR3 coding sequence is TGTGCCAGCAGCGCCGGGGGAACTGAGCAGTTCTTC. It translates to CASSAGGTEQFF.

V is TRBV18 and J is TRBJ2-3; possibly TRBD2 for D (6 bases). The germline V gene encodes CDR1 KGHSH and CDR2 LQKENI. The CDR3 is 15 amino acids. V dropped 3 bases and J dropped 4 bases, with 14 bases sitting between them. DNA of the CDR3: TGTGCCAGCTCACCCGTGACTAGTGTTGCAGATACGCAGTATTTT. Its translation is CASSPVTSVADTQYF.

V is TRBV7-9 and J is TRBJ2-7; 10 positions match TRBD2. There are 14 residues in the CDR3. The junction had 7 bases not matched to a gene; V was cut back by 4 bases and J by 7 bases. Per the germline V gene, CDR1 is SEHNR and CDR2 is FQNEAQ (reference sequence). The CDR3 here is CASSSSGRAKEQYF. CDR3 nucleotide sequence: TGTGCCAGCAGCTCTAGCGGGAGAGCGAAAGAGCAGTACTTC.

The genes are TRBV5-1 and TRBJ2-5, with a possible D match to TRBD1 (5 bases). There are 13 residues in the CDR3. V lost 4 bases and J lost 4, with 11 bases in between. Germline V gives CDR1 SGHRS, CDR2 YFSETQ. Here the CDR3 DNA reads TGCGCCAGCAGCCCAGGGTTACGAGAGACCCAGTACTTC. Its protein is CASSPGLRETQYF.